Each of the 8 T cell receptor beta chains below was sequenced from the same sample in a study of persistence of HIV-infected CD4 T cells. No cognate antigen is known for these TCRs. The stimulus was lysate of CMV-infected fibroblasts, approximately 9.6 ug/mL. Sorted nonresponding memory CD4+ T cells were CD40L-negative, CD69-negative, CD45RO-high. The libraries were made with immunoSEQ version 4 in survey mode. Generated by immunoSEQ multiplex PCR, the TCRdb table keeps only in-frame clones and is missing some. Counted here are 25,000 to 35,000 clones, 78% occurring once; the ten biggest clones make up roughly 0.8%. Material: CD4+ T cells sorted from PBMCs after roughly 18-hour stimulation, obtained from a patient who received antiretroviral therapy. The receptors originated from an adult woman with HIV who was CMV-seropositive.

This clone was counted between two and nine times. The rearrangement uses TRBV7-9 and TRBJ2-7, with D tentatively TRBD1 (5 bases). V shed 1 base and J shed 5 bases, with 12 bases lying between them. The V gene's germline CDR1 is SEHNR and CDR2 FQNEAQ (reference sequence). This CDR3 comprises 14 residues. CDR3 sequence reads: CASSLVGRAHEQYV. The CDR3, as DNA: TGTGCCAGCAGCTTAGTAGGCAGGGCTCACGAGCAGTACGTC.

The V call is TRBV14, the J call TRBJ2-7; D not certain. Germline CDR1 is SGHDN and CDR2 is FVKESK. The CDR3 runs 11 residues. Trimming cost V 4 bases and J 3 bases, with 4 bases left between them. CDR3 sequence (DNA): TGTGCCAGCAGCCTTTACTACGAGCAGTACTTC. Residues: CASSLYYEQYF.

V usage is TRBV5-8 and J usage is TRBJ2-3, with TRBD1 matching over 10 bases. Germline CDR1 and CDR2: SGHTS and YDEGEE. V was clipped by 4 bases and J by 0 bases; unmatched bases: 8. The CDR3 runs 17 residues. As DNA, the CDR3 is TGTGCCAGCAGCATGGACAGGGGGACCTCTAGCACAGATACGCAGTATTTT. This translates into CASSMDRGTSSTDTQYF.

This sequence joins TRBV7-2 and TRBJ2-7; no reliable D call. Trimming took 2 bases from V and 0 from J, leaving 5 bases between them. Germline CDR1 and CDR2: SGHTA and FQGNSA. This CDR3 region has 13 residues. This CDR3 is CASSLTASYEQYF. Written as DNA, the CDR3 is TGTGCCAGCAGCTTAACAGCCTCCTACGAGCAGTACTTC.

This chain joins TRBV6-5 and TRBJ1-2; D perhaps matches TRBD1 (5 bases). The CDR3 consists of 13 residues. CDR1 is MNHEY, CDR2 SVGAGI, per germline. V dropped 8 bases and J dropped 4 bases, with 14 bases sitting between them. The CDR3 DNA is TGTGCCAGCGATATGGGACGGATCTATGGCTACACCTTC. It translates to CASDMGRIYGYTF.

The genes are TRBV19 and TRBJ1-1; D not resolved. Deletions cut 2 bases from V and 1 base from J, with 5 bases between. The CDR3 length is 13 residues. Looked up from germline, CDR1 is LNHDA and CDR2 is SQIVND (reference sequence). In nucleotides, the CDR3 is TGTGCCAGTAGTATAAGACAGAACACTGAAGCTTTCTTT. Its translation: CASSIRQNTEAFF.

The chain is built from TRBV23-1 and TRBJ2-1; TRBD2 matches 7 bases. TRBV23-1 is an open reading frame whose function is uncertain. The length of the CDR3 is 15 residues. The trim removed 6 bases at V and 6 bases at J, leaving 11 bases unmatched. The CDR3 reads CASSRGVGEPNEQFF. In nucleotides, the CDR3 is TGCGCCAGCAGCCGGGGGGTAGGGGAACCCAATGAGCAGTTCTTC.

The chain recombines TRBV18 with TRBJ1-2, with a possible D match to TRBD1 (6 bases). V was shortened by 3 bases and J by 4 bases, with 12 bases between the two germline ends. The CDR3 spans 14 residues. CDR1 is KGHSH and CDR2 is LQKENI in the germline V gene. The CDR3 region has the DNA TGTGCCAGCTCACCTGCGGGGGCTGGCTATGGCTACACCTTC. Residues: CASSPAGAGYGYTF. Supplemented by reference TRBV18 and TRBJ1-2, the full variable domain reads NAGVMQNPRHLVRRRGQEARLRCSPMKGHSHVYWYRQLPEEGLKFMVYLQKENIIDESGMPKERFSAEFPKEGPSILRIQQVVRGDSAAYFCASSPAGAGYGYTFGSGTRLTVV.